This T cell receptor beta chain was observed in a study of cytomegalovirus exposure and HLA in healthy donors. Study in general: Samples from HLA-typed donors yielded about 85 million unique TCRs in an early data release.

CDR3 length: 16 residues. V lost 5 bases and J lost 3; bases outside the gene matches: 10. The germline V gene encodes CDR1 SGHAT and CDR2 FQDESV (reference sequence). This PCR relied on a set of 60 Vbeta primers and 13 Jbeta primers. Profiled with immunoSEQ multiplex PCR; TCRdb holds only in-frame clones, not every one. The repertoire holds over 150,000 clones, with around 80% as singletons. As concerns this clone: Its antigen is as yet unknown.

General observations from the study: TCR beta V segments were, for the most part, productive about 87% or about 30% of the time in an earlier analysis. Researchers reported from a later analysis that most CMV-associated TCR beta chains appeared HLA-restricted. The listing of 150 or so TCR beta chains classed them as cytomegalovirus-associated.

The sequencing input was PBMCs. The clonotype originates from a man aged 30-40 years in good health and CMV-seronegative. This rearrangement joins TRBV11-1 to TRBJ2-5; 9 nucleotides line up with TRBD1. The CDR3 sequence: CASSPDLGQGEETQYF. As DNA, the CDR3 is TGTGCCAGCAGCCCAGATCTGGGACAGGGTGAAGAGACCCAGTACTTC.